The clone carrying this T cell receptor beta chain was recorded at least ten times. The data stem from a study of T cells after yellow fever vaccination. The V end was cut by 5 bases, the J end by 4 bases, with 14 bases between. The CDR3 consists of 14 residues. CDR1 and CDR2 (germline): SEHNR, FQNEAQ (reference sequence). TCRdb used MiXCR to reprocess the 5' RACE reads, holding one entry per CDR3 protein. Of over 120,000 distinct CDR3 sequences in the sample, just over 6.5% were seen once. The sequencing used CD4+ T cells sorted from PBMCs, collected 10 days after the yellow fever booster vaccination. The receptor's source is a man aged 25-45 years who received the YFV17D yellow fever vaccine. The rearrangement links TRBV7-9 to TRBJ1-1, with a weak D call TRBD1 (6 bases). CDR3: CASSQQQGSTEAFF. The CDR3 bases are TGTGCCAGCAGCCAACAACAGGGTTCCACTGAAGCTTTCTTT.